The 4 T cell receptor beta chains listed next were all sequenced from one sample in a study of technical replicates of blood from a handful of donors. The table came from immunoSEQ multiplex PCR; TCRdb's copy has only in-frame clones and leaves some out. This sample has tens of thousands of clones; 95% occur once, and the top ten carry 0.26%. The sequenced sample consisted of T cells isolated from PBMCs. These receptors all stem from a human donor in good health.

The genes are TRBV30 and TRBJ1-1, with 10 bases matching TRBD1. CDR1 is GTSNPN and CDR2 is SVGIG in the germline V gene (reference sequence). Germline trimming cut 3 bases from V and 9 bases from J; bases unmatched to any gene: 7. The CDR3 loop spans 13 amino acids. The CDR3 bases are TGTGCCTGGAGGACAGGGGGCGCGGAGAAAGCTTTCTTT. Protein sequence: CAWRTGGAEKAFF.

The J gene is TRBJ2-5, the V gene TRBV9, with 13 nucleotides matching TRBD2. CDR1 and CDR2 from the germline V gene are SGDLS and YYNGEE. The V gene end was trimmed by 4 bases and the J gene end by 7 bases; junction bases not matched to a gene: 4. The CDR3 has 14 amino acids. The DNA of the CDR3 is TGTGCCAGCAGCCCCGGGACTAGCGGGGCGACCCAGTACTTC. This encodes CASSPGTSGATQYF.

The CDR3 sequence is CASSQYTGTGKDEQFF. CDR3 bases: TGCGCCAGCAGCCAATATACCGGGACAGGAAAGGATGAGCAGTTCTTC. The chain uses TRBV4-1 and TRBJ2-1, with 8 bases matching TRBD1. CDR1 MGHRA and CDR2 YSYEKL come from the germline V gene. The CDR3 has 16 residues. Trimming at V came to 2 bases and at J to 8 bases, leaving 11 bases not matched to a gene.

The genes are TRBV15 and TRBJ2-3, with a tentative D call TRBD2 (5 bases). The germline CDR1 and CDR2 sequences are LNHNV and YYDKDF (reference sequence). Trimming stripped 1 base from V and 0 bases from J, with 11 bases between. CDR3 length equals 16 residues. CDR3 sequence reads: CATSRGERLSTDTQYF. CDR3 DNA: TGTGCCACCAGCAGAGGGGAGCGACTTAGCACAGATACGCAGTATTTT.